This T cell receptor (beta chain) was recorded in a study of shared clonotypes between healthy human individuals (dated by TCRdb to about 2020). Describing the broader study: A few men and a couple of women, aged 18 to 49 years, made up the cohort. Leukapheresis yielded between about 0.85 and 10 billion PBMCs per donor. To estimate repertoire size and how much clonotypes are shared between individuals, the study performed deep sequencing of blood TCR repertoires from 4 to 6 healthy adults. For each donor, CD4 naive and CD4 memory were each given three plates, CD8 naive was given two plates, and CD8 memory was given one plate. Libraries were prepared and TCR repertoires were sequenced by different laboratories using diverse techniques, in order to increase sequencing depth and limit assay-specific biases.

A note on this clone: Its antigen remains undetermined. It has no much larger one-base neighbor in the sample; base qualities were not kept.

The CDR3 has 10 amino acids, counting the end cysteine and phenylalanine. Of all the DNA, just the CDR3 is kept, 30 bases in frame from base 1. The donors were healthy, HIV-negative adults who had no recently reported acute infections or vaccinations. Every donor was a Caucasian adult living in Nashville, Tennessee, USA. CD4+ T cells were enriched by magnetic negative selection, after which naive cells were positively selected on CD45RA and the negative fraction was taken as the memory subset. Blood was collected by leukapheresis, and PBMCs were isolated by Ficoll-Histopaque density gradient centrifugation and then cryopreserved in liquid nitrogen vapor phase. Purity and quantity of every magnetically sorted T cell population were checked by analytical flow cytometry. Genomic DNA was isolated from every sorted fraction and measured by UV absorbance on a Nanodrop 2000c. Using the deep immunoSEQ assay, multiplex PCR amplified TCR CDR3 regions from genomic DNA. Extracted genomic DNA from each cell subset was spread evenly across all wells of several immunoSEQ 96-well plates, with each plate serving as a replicate. Each replicate PCR for sorted subsets received approximately 200 ng genomic DNA, equal to tens of thousands of T cell genomes. Purified libraries were measured with a Qubit 3.0 fluorometer, size-checked on a Bioanalyzer 2100, and measured again with the KAPA Library Quantification kit. A separate single-read 150-cycle Illumina NextSeq 550 flow cell was used to sequence each immunoSEQ 96-well plate. The study's processing was this. The immunoSEQ output contained only junctional sequences without quality scores, so filtering could not match that applied to full-length reads. Sequences were annotated with PyIR, a Python wrapper for IgBLAST v1.9, and V/J genes and CDR3 were assigned using IMGT germline references. Reads with weak V/J assignments (E-value above 1e-6), missing CDR3, stop codons, out-of-frame junctions, or ambiguous translated residues were removed. V3J clonotypes were defined by identical inferred V gene, J gene, and CDR3 amino acid sequence. To compute the percentage overlap between repertoires, the number of shared unique clonotypes was divided by the size of the smaller repertoire. RTK rarefaction, the Chao1 estimator, and Recon v2.1 estimates of unobserved clonotypes were used to assess repertoire richness. Generation probabilities for all TCRbeta clonotypes obtained by the gDNA method from a handful of donors were computed using OLGA. TCRdb obtained this table from immuneACCESS and retained in-frame rearrangements with V and J assigned. These tables miss some clones; where compared with another copy, unresolved V genes account for less than half of the shortfall, and the remainder is unexplained. D and trimming were read from the DNA, whereas the V and J calls and clone size are those reported in that table. The sample table records around 940,000 clones; around 80% of these occur just once. Approximately 1.5% of the sample is taken by the ten largest.

On the study overall, not on this receptor specifically: The small number of donors limited the genetic and exposure-history diversity represented. Clonotypes shared by all four sorted-subset donors showed higher generation probabilities than non-shared clonotypes. Naive subsets generally had larger estimated clonotype richness than memory subsets. Across a few donors, around 5% of naive CD4, roughly 3.4% of naive CD8, approximately 2.5% of memory CD4, and roughly 0.4% of memory CD8 clonotypes were shared. Pairwise subsampling led to the expectation that sequencing depth would affect the degree of clonotype sharing among donors. Only blood was sampled, and tissue TCR repertoires likely differ from those in blood. Rarefaction of sorted-subset datasets indicated incomplete sequencing despite the large sequencing depth.

The sample comprised memory CD4+ T cells sorted from blood. The cell subset or site tag for this specimen amounts to: CD45RA-negative fraction. Recombination linked TRBV21-1 to TRBJ1-2. TRBV21-1 is a pseudogene. The origin of this receptor is a man between 18 and 35 years old in good health. The nucleotide sequence reads as follows: TGTGCCAGCAGCAAAGGAGGCTACACCTTC. Its protein is CASSKGGYTF.